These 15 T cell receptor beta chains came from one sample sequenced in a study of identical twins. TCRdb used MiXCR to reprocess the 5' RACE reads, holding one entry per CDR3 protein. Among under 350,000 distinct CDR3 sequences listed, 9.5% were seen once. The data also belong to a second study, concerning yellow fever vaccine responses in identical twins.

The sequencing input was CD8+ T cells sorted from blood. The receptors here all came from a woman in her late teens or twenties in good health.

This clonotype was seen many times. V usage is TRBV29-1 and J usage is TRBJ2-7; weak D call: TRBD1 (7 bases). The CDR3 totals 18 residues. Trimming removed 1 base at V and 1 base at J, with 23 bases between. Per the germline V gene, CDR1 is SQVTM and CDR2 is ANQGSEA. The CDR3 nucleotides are TGCAGCGTTGAAGCCCGCGGGATACCGGGACAGAGGTCCTACGAGCAGTACTTC. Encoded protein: CSVEARGIPGQRSYEQYF.

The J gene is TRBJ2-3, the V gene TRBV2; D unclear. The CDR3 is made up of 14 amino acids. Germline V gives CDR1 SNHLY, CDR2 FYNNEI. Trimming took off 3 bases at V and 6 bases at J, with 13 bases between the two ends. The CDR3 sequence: CASSDGRGGDTQYF. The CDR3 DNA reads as TGTGCCAGCAGTGACGGTAGAGGCGGCGATACGCAGTATTTT.

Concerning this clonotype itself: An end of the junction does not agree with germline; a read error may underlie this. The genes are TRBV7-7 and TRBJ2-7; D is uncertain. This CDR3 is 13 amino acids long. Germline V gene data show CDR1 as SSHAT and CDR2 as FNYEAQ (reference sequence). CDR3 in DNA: TGTGCTAGCAGCTTACGGTCTGATTACGAGCAGTACTTC. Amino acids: CASSLRSDYEQYF.

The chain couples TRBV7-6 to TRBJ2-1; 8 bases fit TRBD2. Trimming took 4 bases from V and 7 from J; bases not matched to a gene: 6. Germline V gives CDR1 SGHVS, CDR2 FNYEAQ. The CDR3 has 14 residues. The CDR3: CASSWGGGRNEQFF. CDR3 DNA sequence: TGTGCCAGCAGCTGGGGCGGGGGGCGTAATGAGCAGTTCTTC.

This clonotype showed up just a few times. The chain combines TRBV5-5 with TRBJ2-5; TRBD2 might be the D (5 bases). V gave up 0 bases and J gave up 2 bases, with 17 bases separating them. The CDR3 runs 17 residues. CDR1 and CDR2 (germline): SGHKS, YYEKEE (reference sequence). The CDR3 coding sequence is TGTGCCAGCAGCTTGGCGTACGGGGAATCAACTCAAGAGACCCAGTACTTC. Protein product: CASSLAYGESTQETQYF.

The CDR3 here is CASSIGAGLRYEQYF. CDR3 nucleotide sequence: TGTGCCAGTAGTATAGGGGCAGGTTTGCGCTACGAGCAGTACTTC. The V and J genes are TRBV19 and TRBJ2-7; D is uncertain. The ends were cut back, 1 base at V and 3 bases at J, with 13 bases in the middle. The CDR3 length is 15 residues. CDR1 is LNHDA and CDR2 is SQIVND in the germline V gene (reference sequence).

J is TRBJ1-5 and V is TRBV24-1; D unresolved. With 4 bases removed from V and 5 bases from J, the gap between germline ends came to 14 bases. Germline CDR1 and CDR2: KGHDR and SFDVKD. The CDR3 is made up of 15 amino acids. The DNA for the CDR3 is TGTGCCACCAGTGACGCTACAGAGACCCATCAGCCCCAGCATTTT. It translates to CATSDATETHQPQHF.

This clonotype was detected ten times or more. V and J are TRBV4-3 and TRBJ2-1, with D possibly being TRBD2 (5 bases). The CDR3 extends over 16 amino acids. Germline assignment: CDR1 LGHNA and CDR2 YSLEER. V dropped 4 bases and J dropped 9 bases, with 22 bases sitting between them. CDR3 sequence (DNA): TGCGCCAGCAGCCCGGAGGCTTTAACCCTCACGGGTGAGCAGTTCTTC. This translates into CASSPEALTLTGEQFF.

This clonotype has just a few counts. CDR3 loop: CSVKGQSNEAFF. CDR3 in DNA: TGCAGCGTAAAGGGACAGTCAAATGAAGCTTTCTTT. The V call is TRBV29-1, the J call TRBJ1-1; the match to TRBD1 covers 7 bases. V lost 6 bases, J lost 7 bases, and 8 bases stayed unmatched. This CDR3 comprises 12 residues. Germline V gives CDR1 SQVTM, CDR2 ANQGSEA. The full variable domain, in which reference TRBV29-1 and TRBJ1-1 provide the parts outside the CDR3, is SAVISQKPSRDICQRGTSLTIQCQVDSQVTMMFWYRQQPGQSLTLIATANQGSEATYESGFVIDKFPISRPNLTFSTLTVSNMSPEDSSIYLCSVKGQSNEAFFGQGTRLTVV.

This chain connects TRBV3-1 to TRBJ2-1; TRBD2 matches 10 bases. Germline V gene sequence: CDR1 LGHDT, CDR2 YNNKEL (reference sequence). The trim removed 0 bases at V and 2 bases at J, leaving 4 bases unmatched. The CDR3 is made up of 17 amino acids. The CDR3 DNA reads TGTGCCAGCAGCCAAGATATAGGACTAGCGGCCTACAATGAGCAGTTCTTC. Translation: CASSQDIGLAAYNEQFF.

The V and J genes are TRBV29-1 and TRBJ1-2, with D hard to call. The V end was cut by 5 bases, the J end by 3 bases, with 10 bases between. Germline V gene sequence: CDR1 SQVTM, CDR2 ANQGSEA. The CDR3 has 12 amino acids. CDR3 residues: CSVNAEDYGYTF. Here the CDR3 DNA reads TGCAGCGTTAATGCAGAAGACTATGGCTACACCTTC.

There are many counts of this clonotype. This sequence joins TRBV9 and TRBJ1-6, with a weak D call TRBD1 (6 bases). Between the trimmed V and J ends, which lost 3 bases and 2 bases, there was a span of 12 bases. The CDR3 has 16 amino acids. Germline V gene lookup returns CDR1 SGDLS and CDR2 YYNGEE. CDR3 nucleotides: TGTGCCAGCAGCGCCGAGAGGGACACCTATAATTCACCCCTCCACTTT. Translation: CASSAERDTYNSPLHF.

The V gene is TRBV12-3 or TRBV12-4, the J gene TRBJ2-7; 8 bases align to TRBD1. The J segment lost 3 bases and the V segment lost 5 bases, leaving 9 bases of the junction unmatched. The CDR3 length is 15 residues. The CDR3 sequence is CASSAPGQGFYEQYF. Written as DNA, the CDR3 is TGTGCCAGCAGTGCGCCAGGACAGGGATTCTACGAGCAGTACTTC.

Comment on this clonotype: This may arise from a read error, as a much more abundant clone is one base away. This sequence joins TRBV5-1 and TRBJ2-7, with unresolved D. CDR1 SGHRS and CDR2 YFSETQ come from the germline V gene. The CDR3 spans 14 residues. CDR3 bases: TGCGCCAGCAGCTTGGTTCAGTTCTCCTACGAGGAGTACTTC. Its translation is CASSLVQFSYEEYF.

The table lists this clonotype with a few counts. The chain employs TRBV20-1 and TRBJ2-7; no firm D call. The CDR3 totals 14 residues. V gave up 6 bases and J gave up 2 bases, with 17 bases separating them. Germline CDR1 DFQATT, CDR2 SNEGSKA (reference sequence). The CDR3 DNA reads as TGCAGTGCCCCCACTGGAACAAGACCCTACGAGCAGTACTTC. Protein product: CSAPTGTRPYEQYF.